A single sample is the source of the 11 T cell receptor beta chains below, sequenced in a study of HIV-infected patients and healthy controls. Alpha and beta constant-region primers primed reverse transcription of about 470 ng RNA. Each of the alpha and beta chains got its own library through chain-specific third strand synthesis with indices. TCRdb independently ran MiXCR on the 5' RACE reads; one entry per CDR3 protein. This sample carries roughly 7,400 distinct CDR3 sequences, 9.3% of them seen once, and the ten largest clones take about a sixth. Whole blood was used without fractionation, so all unsorted peripheral T cells were included. The sample consisted of blood, taken before antiretroviral therapy. These receptors all come from an adult with HIV infection.

There are many counts of this clonotype. The chain employs TRBV19 and TRBJ2-1, with TRBD2 matching 8 bases. The trim removed 5 bases at V and 5 bases at J, leaving 5 bases unmatched. The germline V gene encodes CDR1 LNHDA and CDR2 SQIVND (reference sequence). The CDR3 contains 14 residues. The DNA of the CDR3 is TGTGCCAGTAGTCCGGGACTAGTAAACAATGAGCAGTTCTTC. Encoded protein: CASSPGLVNNEQFF. The whole variable domain, filled in from reference TRBV19 and TRBJ2-1, reads DGGITQSPKYLFRKEGQNVTLSCEQNLNHDAMYWYRQDPGQGLRLIYYSQIVNDFQKGDIAEGYSVSREKKESFPLTVTSAQKNPTAFYLCASSPGLVNNEQFFGPGTRLTVL.

The J gene is TRBJ1-5, the V gene TRBV12-3 or TRBV12-4; a weak D match, TRBD1 (5 bases). Trimming pared 6 bases from V and 0 bases from J, leaving 15 bases between. This CDR3 has 16 amino acids. The CDR3 protein is CASRGPGLNSNQPQHF. CDR3 sequence (DNA): TGTGCCAGCAGGGGTCCGGGACTCAATAGCAATCAGCCCCAGCATTTT.

Only a few counts were recorded for this clonotype. The chain joins TRBV5-1 to TRBJ2-3; D is possibly TRBD2 (6 bases). Germline values: CDR1 SGHRS, CDR2 YFSETQ. V was pared by 2 bases and J by 4 bases, with 11 bases between. This CDR3 is 14 amino acids long. CDR3 residues: CASSFGGGSDTQYF. The CDR3 region has the DNA TGCGCCAGCAGCTTCGGGGGAGGATCAGATACGCAGTATTTT.

The V gene is TRBV28, the J gene TRBJ1-4; 7 nucleotides align to TRBD1. Germline CDR1 and CDR2: MDHEN and SYDVKM. The CDR3 covers 16 residues. V lost 2 bases and J lost 5; bases outside the gene matches: 8. DNA for the CDR3: TGTGCCAGCAGTTTAAAGGGGGCTTATAGAAATGAAAAACTGTTTTTT. This encodes CASSLKGAYRNEKLFF.

This clonotype is medium-sized by share. The rearrangement uses TRBV6-6 and TRBJ2-1; 8 bases fit TRBD2. The V and J ends lost 4 bases and 3 bases, in that order; junction bases with no gene match: 5. CDR3 length: 15 amino acids. The germline CDR1 and CDR2 sequences are MNHNY and SVGAGI (reference sequence). The CDR3 sequence: CASSFSAGDYNEQFF. CDR3 nucleotide sequence: TGTGCCAGCAGTTTCTCAGCGGGAGACTACAATGAGCAGTTCTTC.

This clonotype has at least ten counts. The rearrangement links TRBV29-1 to TRBJ1-3; no definite D call. This CDR3 has 15 residues. Trimming stripped 6 bases from V and 0 bases from J, with 15 bases between. Germline lookup yields CDR1 SQVTM and CDR2 ANQGSEA. This CDR3 reads CSVSPFRSSGNTIYF. The CDR3 DNA is TGCAGCGTGTCTCCTTTTCGGAGCTCTGGAAACACCATATATTTT. Full variable domain (remainder filled in from reference TRBV29-1 and TRBJ1-3): SAVISQKPSRDICQRGTSLTIQCQVDSQVTMMFWYRQQPGQSLTLIATANQGSEATYESGFVIDKFPISRPNLTFSTLTVSNMSPEDSSIYLCSVSPFRSSGNTIYFGEGSWLTVV.

Ten or more counts support this clonotype. The rearrangement uses TRBV6-6 and TRBJ1-1; TRBD1 aligns across 8 bases. With 10 bases clipped from V and 1 base from J, the junction kept 5 bases outside the gene matches. The germline V gene encodes CDR1 MNHNY and CDR2 SVGAGI (reference sequence). This CDR3 is 13 amino acids long. CDR3: CAITGTGNTEAFF. The CDR3 nucleotides read TGTGCCATCACCGGGACAGGGAACACTGAAGCTTTCTTT.

In its sample, this clonotype is medium-sized. This sequence joins TRBV7-9 and TRBJ2-1, with unresolved D. This CDR3 has 12 amino acids. The V and J ends lost 2 bases and 5 bases respectively, with 4 bases between them. CDR1 and CDR2 (germline): SEHNR, FQNEAQ (reference sequence). This CDR3 is CASSLTNNEQFF. The CDR3 DNA reads TGTGCCAGCAGCTTAACTAACAATGAGCAGTTCTTC.

This clonotype is judged medium-sized. This chain connects TRBV7-6 to TRBJ1-5, with 10 positions matching TRBD1. The CDR3 has 15 residues. V trimming: 4 bases; J trimming: 5 bases; junction bases outside the gene matches: 5. Germline CDR1 reads SGHVS; CDR2 reads FNYEAQ. This chain's CDR3 is CASSYGTGVDQPQHF. DNA of the CDR3: TGTGCCAGCAGCTACGGGACAGGGGTGGATCAGCCCCAGCATTTT.

This clonotype rates as large (0.1 to 1%). The chain recombines TRBV13 with TRBJ1-5; 8 nucleotides match TRBD1. Looked up from germline, CDR1 is PRHDT and CDR2 is FYEKMQ (reference sequence). The CDR3 consists of 15 residues. V trimming: 5 bases; J trimming: 2 bases; junction bases outside the gene matches: 5. Here the CDR3 reads CASSGQGGGNQPQHF. In DNA form, the CDR3 reads TGTGCCAGCAGCGGACAGGGAGGAGGCAATCAGCCCCAGCATTTT.

This clonotype is medium-sized in the sample. V and J are TRBV24-1 and TRBJ2-3, with TRBD1 matching over 7 bases. The CDR3 loop spans 15 amino acids. CDR1 is KGHDR, CDR2 SFDVKD, per germline. V trimming: 3 bases; J trimming: 5 bases; junction bases outside the gene matches: 7. The CDR3 loop reads CATSDETGLGDTQYF. As DNA, the CDR3 is TGTGCCACCAGTGATGAGACAGGGCTGGGAGATACGCAGTATTTT.